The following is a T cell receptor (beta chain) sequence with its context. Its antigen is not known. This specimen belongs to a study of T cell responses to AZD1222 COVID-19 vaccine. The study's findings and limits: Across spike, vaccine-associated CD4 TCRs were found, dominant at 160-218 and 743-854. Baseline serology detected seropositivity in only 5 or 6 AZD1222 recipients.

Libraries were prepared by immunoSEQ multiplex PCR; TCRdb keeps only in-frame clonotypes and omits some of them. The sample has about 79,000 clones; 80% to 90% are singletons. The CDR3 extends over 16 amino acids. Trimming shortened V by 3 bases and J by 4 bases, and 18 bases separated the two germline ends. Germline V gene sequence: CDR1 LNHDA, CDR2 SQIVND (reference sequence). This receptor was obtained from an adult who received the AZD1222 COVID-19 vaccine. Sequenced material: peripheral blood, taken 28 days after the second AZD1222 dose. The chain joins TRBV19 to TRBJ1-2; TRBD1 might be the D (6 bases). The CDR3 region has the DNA TGTGCCAGTAGTATGCTGCGAGGACAGCAGTTCTATGGCTACACCTTC. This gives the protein CASSMLRGQQFYGYTF.